These T cell receptor beta chains were read from a single sample in a study of T cell repertoires in cytomegalovirus infection. These receptors' antigens are unknown. TCRdb analysed the reads with MiXCR anew, one entry per CDR3 protein. The table has hundreds of thousands of distinct CDR3 sequences, 25% to 35% seen once. The sample here was cultured PBMCs, taken from culture after CMV antigen stimulation. Every receptor here comes from a human donor in good health (CMV status not recorded). Some clones in this sample may be carry-over from other donors' samples. Both conserved end residues are part of each CDR3. The D gene is left open where the match is weak. Expanded clones get a size class; other rows say once, few or many, or leave the size out.

v_call,j_call,clone_size,d_call,cdr3_aa,cdr3_nt
TRBV12-3/TRBV12-4,TRBJ1-5,few,TRBD1,CASSSRQGFQPQHF,TGTGCCAGCAGTTCTAGACAGGGATTTCAGCCCCAGCATTTT
TRBV7-2,TRBJ2-1,few,NA,CASSGTPEGEQFF,TGTGCCAGCTCCGGGACACCCGAAGGGGAGCAGTTCTTC
TRBV12-3/TRBV12-4,TRBJ2-7,NA,NA,CASSSPGGGVRMQYF,TGTGCCAGCAGTTCCCCAGGTGGAGGCGTTCGGATGCAGTACTTC
TRBV7-6,TRBJ2-5,many,TRBD1,CASSRRDRPQETQYF,TGTGCCAGCAGCCGGCGGGACAGGCCCCAAGAGACCCAGTACTTC
TRBV7-9,TRBJ1-6,NA,NA,CASSSSSGVLVKNSPLHF,TGTGCCAGCAGCTCCTCCTCGGGGGTCCTGGTTAAGAATTCACCCCTCCACTTT
TRBV4-2,TRBJ2-1,NA,TRBD2,CASSQGLAGINEQFF,TGTGCCAGCAGCCAAGGGCTAGCGGGTATCAATGAGCAGTTCTTC
TRBV5-1,TRBJ2-5,once,TRBD1,CASEKTGEGGGTQYF,TGCGCCAGCGAGAAGACAGGGGAAGGAGGAGGGACCCAGTACTTC
TRBV3-1,TRBJ2-7,NA,TRBD2,CASSQVAGGNYEQYF,TGTGCCAGCAGCCAAGTAGCGGGAGGGAACTACGAGCAGTACTTC
TRBV11-2,TRBJ2-2,NA,NA,CASSEFNTGELFF,TGTGCCAGCAGCGAGTTCAACACCGGGGAGCTGTTTTTT
TRBV9,TRBJ2-1,NA,NA,CASSPRGVGNEQFF,TGTGCCAGCAGCCCGAGAGGGGTCGGCAATGAGCAGTTCTTC
TRBV20-1,TRBJ2-3,NA,TRBD2,CSARDFSSGRAGIDTQYF,TGCAGTGCTAGAGACTTCTCTAGCGGGAGGGCCGGGATAGATACGCAGTATTTT
TRBV7-3,TRBJ2-6,few,NA,CASRAGQSGANVLTF,TGTGCCAGCAGGGCTGGACAGTCTGGGGCCAACGTCCTGACTTTC
TRBV11-2,TRBJ2-7,NA,NA,CASSIGGGGWRYEQYF,TGTGCCAGCAGCATAGGGGGGGGGGGCTGGAGATACGAGCAGTACTTC
TRBV20-1,TRBJ2-3,NA,TRBD2,CSAPGQTSGRSRSTDTQYF,TGCAGTGCTCCTGGTCAGACTAGCGGGAGAAGCCGGAGCACAGATACGCAGTATTTT
TRBV7-7,TRBJ2-1,few,NA,CASSPVAFGEQFF,TGTGCCAGCAGCCCCGTAGCGTTCGGCGAGCAGTTCTTC
TRBV7-9,TRBJ2-4,NA,NA,CASSLGTGSKNIQYF,TGTGCCAGCAGCTTAGGTACAGGCTCCAAAAACATTCAGTACTTC
TRBV5-6,TRBJ1-1,few,NA,CASSFRPNTEAFF,TGTGCCAGCAGCTTTCGTCCGAACACTGAAGCTTTCTTT
TRBV6-1,TRBJ1-2,NA,NA,CASSEALGNGYTF,TGTGCCAGCAGTGAAGCTTTGGGTAATGGCTACACCTTC
TRBV4-2,TRBJ2-3,NA,TRBD2,CASSQVTGGQGTDTQYF,TGTGCCAGCAGCCAGGTAACGGGAGGGCAAGGCACAGATACGCAGTATTTT
TRBV19,TRBJ1-5,NA,TRBD1,CATQGQGNQPQHF,TGTGCCACCCAGGGACAGGGCAATCAGCCCCAGCATTTT
TRBV12-5,TRBJ2-5,NA,NA,CASALPGRGTQYF,TGTGCTAGTGCCCTGCCAGGACGCGGGACCCAGTACTTC
TRBV7-9,TRBJ1-2,many,NA,CASSLGAAVYGYTF,TGTGCCAGCAGCTTAGGAGCCGCAGTCTATGGCTACACCTTC
TRBV3-1,TRBJ2-1,NA,NA,CASSQAAGGGYNEQFF,TGTGCCAGCAGCCAGGCGGCTGGAGGAGGATACAATGAGCAGTTCTTC
TRBV18,TRBJ2-7,few,NA,CASSPTGLDEQYF,TGTGCCAGCTCACCTACAGGGTTGGACGAGCAGTACTTC
TRBV12-3/TRBV12-4,TRBJ2-7,few,TRBD1,CASSPYGDRFYSYEQYF,TGTGCCAGCAGTCCCTACGGGGACAGGTTTTACTCCTACGAGCAGTACTTC
TRBV7-9,TRBJ1-4,many,NA,CASTSNIGFEKLFF,TGTGCCAGCACCTCGAATATAGGTTTTGAAAAACTGTTTTTT
TRBV6-1,TRBJ2-4,few,TRBD1,CASLIGQGKNIQYF,TGTGCCAGCCTGATAGGACAGGGGAAAAACATTCAGTACTTC
TRBV6-4,TRBJ1-3,NA,NA,CARPGHRSGNTIYF,TGTGCCAGACCGGGACATCGCTCTGGAAACACCATATATTTT
TRBV18,TRBJ1-2,NA,NA,CASSPDVGSDYTF,TGTGCCAGCTCACCTGATGTTGGGAGTGACTACACCTTC
TRBV6-1,TRBJ2-7,NA,NA,CASSLRGVAGSYEQYF,TGTGCCAGCTCCTTAAGGGGGGTAGCGGGCTCATACGAGCAGTACTTC
TRBV7-2,TRBJ2-7,NA,NA,CASSKTGFSYEQYF,TGTGCCAGCAGCAAGACGGGATTCTCCTACGAGCAGTACTTC
TRBV6-6,TRBJ1-1,few,NA,CASSHRRGMNTEAFF,TGTGCCAGCAGTCACCGCCGGGGTATGAACACTGAAGCTTTCTTT
TRBV4-1,TRBJ1-1,few,NA,CASSFFAGRSGTEAFF,TGCGCCAGCAGCTTCTTTGCAGGGAGATCGGGAACTGAAGCTTTCTTT
TRBV7-6,TRBJ1-1,many,NA,CASSLESANTEAFF,TGTGCCAGCAGCTTAGAGTCAGCAAACACTGAAGCTTTCTTT
TRBV2,TRBJ2-2,NA,TRBD2,CASIEAGESTGELFF,TGTGCCAGCATAGAAGCGGGAGAGAGCACCGGGGAGCTGTTTTTT
TRBV10-3,TRBJ1-1,NA,TRBD1,CAISPGSTGLMNTKAFF,TGTGCCATCAGCCCAGGCTCGACAGGGCTAATGAACACTAAAGCTTTCTTT
TRBV5-4,TRBJ2-5,few,TRBD1,CASSLTTGTPQETQYF,TGTGCCAGCAGCTTAACGACAGGGACCCCGCAAGAGACCCAGTACTTC
TRBV7-2,TRBJ2-7,many,TRBD1,CASSPPGQYEQYF,TGTGCCAGCAGCCCGCCGGGACAGTACGAGCAGTACTTC
TRBV28,TRBJ1-5,NA,TRBD1,CASSPTGQGRYNQPQHF,TGTGCCAGCAGTCCCACCGGACAGGGAAGATACAATCAGCCCCAGCATTTT
TRBV12-3/TRBV12-4,TRBJ1-6,few,TRBD1,CASRGDRKYSPLHF,TGTGCCAGCAGGGGGGACAGAAAGTATTCACCCCTCCACTTT
TRBV28,TRBJ2-1,NA,TRBD2,CASSLTSGARSYNEQFF,TGTGCCAGCAGTTTGACTAGCGGGGCCCGCTCCTACAATGAGCAGTTCTTC
TRBV6-8,TRBJ1-2,NA,NA,CASSYDRVNYGYTF,TGTGCCAGCAGTTATGACCGCGTTAACTATGGCTACACCTTC
TRBV7-2,TRBJ2-7,NA,NA,CASSFLIGGRVFYEQYF,TGTGCCAGCAGCTTCCTAATTGGGGGCCGGGTCTTCTACGAGCAGTACTTC
TRBV5-6,TRBJ1-5,NA,TRBD1,CASSRTGWEPQHF,TGTGCCAGCAGCCGGACAGGGTGGGAGCCCCAGCATTTT
TRBV14,TRBJ2-5,NA,NA,CASSQEMETGETQYF,TGTGCCAGCAGCCAAGAAATGGAGACGGGAGAGACCCAGTACTTC
TRBV9,TRBJ2-1,NA,NA,CASSTGMDNEQFF,TGTGCCAGCAGCACAGGGATGGACAATGAGCAGTTCTTC
TRBV6-6,TRBJ1-2,NA,NA,CASSDPGEGQINYGYTF,TGTGCCAGCAGTGACCCGGGCGAAGGACAGATTAACTATGGCTACACCTTC
TRBV20-1,TRBJ1-1,few,TRBD1,CSASRGVFTEAFF,TGCAGTGCTAGCAGGGGGGTTTTCACTGAAGCTTTCTTT
TRBV6-8,TRBJ1-6,NA,NA,CASRMNSPLHF,TGTGCCAGCAGAATGAATTCACCCCTCCACTTT
TRBV4-1,TRBJ1-2,NA,NA,CASSQAGMTNYGYTF,TGCGCCAGCAGCCAAGCGGGGATGACTAACTATGGCTACACCTTC
TRBV15,TRBJ2-2,once,TRBD1,CATSRQGARHTGELFF,TGTGCCACCAGCAGACAGGGGGCTCGGCACACCGGGGAGCTGTTTTTT
TRBV6-5,TRBJ1-3,few,TRBD1,CASSPTGGLNTIYF,TGTGCCAGCAGTCCGACAGGGGGACTAAACACCATATATTTT
TRBV4-1,TRBJ1-5,few,TRBD1,CASSQFGQGDQPQHF,TGCGCCAGCAGCCAATTCGGACAGGGCGATCAGCCCCAGCATTTT
TRBV4-1,TRBJ1-5,NA,NA,CASSQSGRWENRQPQHF,TGCGCCAGCAGCCAAAGCGGACGGTGGGAGAATCGGCAGCCCCAGCATTTT
TRBV5-1,TRBJ1-2,NA,NA,CASSLALSRVQEGYTF,TGCGCCAGCAGCTTGGCACTCAGCAGGGTCCAAGAAGGCTACACCTTC
TRBV6-2/TRBV6-3,TRBJ2-1,NA,TRBD2,CASSYRLAGGPGGMTEFF,TGTGCCAGCAGTTACAGGCTAGCGGGAGGGCCCGGAGGTATGACGGAGTTCTTC
TRBV5-1,TRBJ2-5,NA,TRBD2,CASSSERGDETQYF,TGCGCCAGCAGCTCGGAGCGGGGGGACGAGACCCAGTACTTC
TRBV4-2,TRBJ1-1,NA,NA,CASSQGFRNTEAFF,TGTGCCAGCAGCCAAGGGTTCAGGAACACTGAAGCTTTCTTT
TRBV28,TRBJ2-1,few,TRBD2,CAIQRVAGNNEQFF,TGTGCCATCCAAAGGGTAGCGGGCAACAATGAGCAGTTCTTC